The clone carrying this T cell receptor (beta chain) was picked up a small number of times. As handled by the study authors: Nucleated cell number was recorded as an estimate derived from reference gene primer amplification. Using immunoSEQ multiplex PCR, the repertoire was profiled, and TCRdb retains in-frame clones only, with some absent. The DNA was the basis for D and trimming; V, J and clone size are from that table. The profile shows fewer than 500,000 clones, around 87% of them singletons. This sample stems from a study of blood T cell repertoires in COVID-19. Study at large: Italy, Spain and the United States were the sources of the convalescent and acute COVID-19 samples. PBMCs, B-cell-depleted T cells, or T cells were the source of the cDNA or gDNA that made up the material.

Recovery meant two consecutive negative NP/OP PCR tests, professional clearance, or resolved symptoms. The V and J ends lost 1 base and 7 bases respectively, with 8 bases between them. This CDR3 contains 13 residues. Germline V CDR1 and CDR2: ENHRY, SYGVKD. Material: PBMCs or T cells enriched from blood (not recorded which). The receptor was isolated from a man aged 25 to 40 who had recovered from COVID-19. This rearrangement joins TRBV10-3 to TRBJ2-1, with D possibly being TRBD1 (5 bases). In DNA form, the CDR3 reads TGTGCCATCAGTGAGTTGGGGCAGAATGAGCAGTTCTTC. Its translation: CAISELGQNEQFF.